This is a list of T cell receptor beta chains from one sample in a study of human T cells and chemical hapten exposure. MiXCR was run by TCRdb on the RACE reads, yielding one entry per CDR3 protein. The sample contains some 330,000 distinct CDR3 sequences, around 5.5% of which appear only once. The sample in question was whole blood, obtained in connection with sensitization to the hapten diphenylcyclopropenone (DPC). The receptors were gathered from a woman under 30 with alopecia areata. Some clones in this sample may be carry-over from other donors' samples. Both conserved end residues are trimmed from each CDR3. Expanded clones are given a class, and other clones once, few, many or no size at all.

V	size	CDR3
TRBV28	many	ASRLGTAHQPQH
TRBV4-2	.	ASSQGEGARRKTQY
TRBV6-5	many	ASSDRFNEKLF
TRBV6-2/TRBV6-3	few	ASSYSIMKGAYNSPLH
TRBV7-2	many	ASSLYGQGGTDTQY
TRBV20-1	many	SARSGTVYNSPLH
TRBV14	.	ASSQVGSGLNEKLF
TRBV7-9	few	ASSRGTGVNYGYT
TRBV2	few	ASSGGLGTRNSPLH
TRBV5-1	.	ASSSGLQFSTDTQY
TRBV11-2	many	ASSFSGALETQY
TRBV11-2	few	ATSLMAGPNDEAEAF
TRBV12-3/TRBV12-4	many	ASSPQGERNTEAF
TRBV6-6	few	ASSYQTGTEYYNEQF
TRBV3-1	few	ASSQDHERGISNEQF
TRBV6-2/TRBV6-3	many	ASSYLRGTGALFNEQF
TRBV29-1	many	SVLVWNTEAF
TRBV2	many	ASSEELGSTKNIQY
TRBV6-5	many	ASSYTSGQGSEKLF
TRBV7-2	few	ASSLVGTPGYT
TRBV6-6	.	ASSYSPDITDTQY
TRBV28	many	ASSLLGQGANYGYT
TRBV19	.	ASKESSNQPQH
TRBV7-8	many	ASSSSTGRSTDTQY